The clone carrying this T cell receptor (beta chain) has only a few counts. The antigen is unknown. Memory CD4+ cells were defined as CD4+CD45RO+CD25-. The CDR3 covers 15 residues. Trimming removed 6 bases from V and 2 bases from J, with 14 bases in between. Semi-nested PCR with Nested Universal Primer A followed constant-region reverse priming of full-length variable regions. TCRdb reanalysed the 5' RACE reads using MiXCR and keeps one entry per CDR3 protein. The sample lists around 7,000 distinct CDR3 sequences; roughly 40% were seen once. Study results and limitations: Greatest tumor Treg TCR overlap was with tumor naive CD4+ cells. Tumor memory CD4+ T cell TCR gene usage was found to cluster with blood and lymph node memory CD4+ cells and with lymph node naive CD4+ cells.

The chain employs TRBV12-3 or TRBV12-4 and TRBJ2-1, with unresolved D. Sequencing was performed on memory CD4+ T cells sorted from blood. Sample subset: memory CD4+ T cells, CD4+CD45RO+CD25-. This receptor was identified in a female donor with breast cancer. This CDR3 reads CASSAVVAPYNEQFF. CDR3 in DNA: TGTGCCAGCAGCGCAGTGGTAGCCCCCTACAATGAGCAGTTCTTC.